This record covers a single T cell receptor (beta chain). The data were obtained in a study of cytomegalovirus exposure and HLA in healthy donors. J gave up 5 bases and V 2 bases, and 6 bases lay outside the gene matches. The CDR3 loop spans 14 amino acids. CDR1 is MDHEN, CDR2 SYDVKM, per germline. Researchers ran the PCR with 60 Vbeta and 13 Jbeta primers. The protocol was immunoSEQ multiplex PCR, while the TCRdb copy is restricted to in-frame clones and leaves out a portion. Across tens of thousands of clones, the top ten clones capture 0.58% of the sample. The chain uses TRBV28 and TRBJ2-7; TRBD1 matches 7 bases. Sequenced input: PBMCs. This TCR was recovered from a man over 45 in good health and CMV-seronegative. CDR3 coding DNA: TGTGCCAGCAGTTTACAGTACAGGGGCCACGAGCAGTACTTC. Residues: CASSLQYRGHEQYF.